Below are 22 T cell receptor beta chains sequenced from a single sample in a study of blood T cells in healthy people across ages. Primed by a sample-barcoded 5' primer and a J-beta primer mix, a second PCR proceeded for roughly 6 to 12 cycles. MiXCR was run by TCRdb on the 5' RACE reads, yielding one entry per CDR3 protein. The sample records about 1 million distinct CDR3 sequences, 40% to 55% being singletons. Sequencing was carried out using blood. The receptor set was obtained from a woman aged 60-70 years in good health.

This clonotype was observed a handful of times. The CDR3 bases are TGTGCCAGCAGTTACCCGGACAGCGGTAGGCAGCCCCAGCATTTT. It specifies CASSYPDSGRQPQHF. This sequence joins TRBV6-6 and TRBJ1-5, with a weak D call TRBD1 (6 bases). V gave up 2 bases and J gave up 7 bases, with 15 bases separating them. Germline-derived CDR1 and CDR2 are MNHNY and SVGAGI (reference sequence). The CDR3 length is 15 residues.

The CDR3 reads CSATPAGAVSYEQFF. In DNA form, the CDR3 reads TGCAGTGCTACCCCAGCGGGGGCCGTATCCTACGAGCAGTTCTTC. The chain has TRBV20-1 and TRBJ2-1, with TRBD2 identical over 8 bases. V was pared by 4 bases and J by 10 bases, with 15 bases of the junction left unmatched. CDR1 DFQATT and CDR2 SNEGSKA come from the germline V gene (reference sequence). This CDR3 region has 15 residues.

With regard to this clonotype: Germline is not matched at one junction end, which may reflect a read error. V usage is TRBV6-5 and J usage is TRBJ2-4; TRBD1 is a possible D gene (5 bases). This CDR3 region has 16 residues. Germline V gene data show CDR1 as MNHEY and CDR2 as SVGAGI. CDR3 nucleotide sequence: TGTACCAGCAGCCTGACAGATGATGGGGCCAAAAACATTCAGTACTTC. Protein sequence: CTSSLTDDGAKNIQYF.

This clonotype was seen a few times. V and J are TRBV25-1 and TRBJ2-5; D might be TRBD2 (6 bases). With 0 bases removed from V and 4 bases from J, the gap between germline ends came to 12 bases. This CDR3 is built from 15 residues. Germline V gene lookup returns CDR1 MGHDK and CDR2 SYGVNS. This CDR3 is CASSEYAGGTETQYF. The CDR3 DNA follows: TGTGCCAGCAGTGAATACGCTGGGGGGACAGAGACCCAGTACTTC.

This clonotype has just a few counts. The chain has TRBV20-1 and TRBJ2-7, with a weak D call TRBD2 (6 bases). The germline V gene encodes CDR1 DFQATT and CDR2 SNEGSKA (reference sequence). V was trimmed by 0 bases and J by 6 bases, leaving 15 bases between them. This CDR3 spans 14 amino acids. The CDR3 protein is CSARDFGLFREQYF. CDR3 nucleotides: TGCAGTGCTAGAGATTTCGGACTATTTCGCGAGCAGTACTTC.

This chain joins TRBV28 and TRBJ2-1; 13 bases map to TRBD2. V shed 4 bases, J shed 11 bases, and the junction held 11 bases outside the gene matches. The length of the CDR3 is 16 residues. Germline CDR1 reads MDHEN; CDR2 reads SYDVKM. The CDR3 DNA is TGTGCCAGCAGTTCAGCCGGGACTAGCGGGAATACGAAGCAGTTCTTC. Translation gives CASSSAGTSGNTKQFF.

J is TRBJ2-1 and V is TRBV24-1, with D possibly matching TRBD1 (5 bases). V lost 2 bases and J lost 9, with 19 bases in between. Germline-derived CDR1 and CDR2 are KGHDR and SFDVKD. The CDR3 sequence is 16 residues long. CDR3: CATSDSTQTGFSEQFF. In nucleotides, the CDR3 is TGTGCCACCAGTGATTCAACACAAACAGGTTTCAGTGAGCAGTTCTTC.

This clonotype was found once. The chain's CDR3 is CASSLGQTSYNEQYF. CDR3 coding DNA: TGCGCCAGCAGCTTGGGACAAACAAGCTACAATGAGCAGTACTTC. V usage is TRBV5-1 and J usage is TRBJ2-1; D not certain. The assigned J gene may be wrong: the sequence end matches TRBJ2-7 better. The V gene's germline CDR1 is SGHRS and CDR2 YFSETQ. This CDR3 has 15 residues.

There are a few counts of this clonotype. This chain links TRBV11-2 with TRBJ2-3; tentatively, D is TRBD2 (6 bases). Looked up from germline, CDR1 is SGHAT and CDR2 is FQNNGV. Trimming shortened V by 2 bases and J by 2 bases, and 14 bases separated the two germline ends. The CDR3 loop spans 16 amino acids. CDR3 residues: CASSLLEGGSTDTQYF. As DNA, the CDR3 is TGTGCCAGCAGCTTACTAGAGGGAGGATCCACAGATACGCAGTATTTT.

The chain uses TRBV13 and TRBJ1-2, with D perhaps matching TRBD1 (5 bases). V lost 8 bases to trimming and J lost 3 bases, with 16 bases between them. Germline V gene data show CDR1 as PRHDT and CDR2 as FYEKMQ (reference sequence). This CDR3 comprises 14 residues. In DNA form, the CDR3 reads TGTGCCAGCGTTCGGGGGTTCGGTGACTATGGCTACACCTTC. Translation gives CASVRGFGDYGYTF. Complete variable domain (other parts from reference TRBV13 and TRBJ1-2): AAGVIQSPRHLIKEKRETATLKCYPIPRHDTVYWYQQGPGQDPQFLISFYEKMQSDKGSIPDRFSAQQFSDYHSELNMSSLELGDSALYFCASVRGFGDYGYTFGSGTRLTVV.

The CDR3 reads CASSPRTSGRMGNEQFF. The CDR3 nucleotides read TGTGCCAGCAGTCCTAGGACTAGCGGCAGAATGGGCAATGAGCAGTTCTTC. This chain links TRBV27 with TRBJ2-1, with 10 bases fitting TRBD2. CDR1 MNHEY and CDR2 SMNVEV come from the germline V gene (reference sequence). The length of the CDR3 is 17 residues. V shed 5 bases, J shed 6 bases, and the junction held 13 bases outside the gene matches.

The rearrangement links TRBV24-1 to TRBJ2-1; 10 nucleotides agree with TRBD1. Germline lookup yields CDR1 KGHDR and CDR2 SFDVKD. V lost 3 bases, J lost 5 bases, and 9 bases stayed unmatched. The CDR3 extends over 17 amino acids. CDR3 nucleotide sequence: TGTGCCACCAGTGATCCACCGCCGGGACAGGGGAACAATGAGCAGTTCTTC. It yields the protein CATSDPPPGQGNNEQFF.

This chain connects TRBV7-6 to TRBJ2-3; 10 bases fit TRBD1. CDR1 is SGHVS, CDR2 FNYEAQ, per germline. The CDR3 is 15 amino acids. V was pared by 5 bases and J by 4 bases, with 6 bases of the junction left unmatched. The CDR3 loop is CASSQGTGDADTQYF. The CDR3 coding sequence is TGTGCCAGCAGCCAAGGGACAGGGGACGCAGATACGCAGTATTTT. Using reference TRBV7-6 and TRBJ2-3 for the parts outside the CDR3, the full variable domain is GAGVSQSPRYKVTKRGQDVALRCDPISGHVSLYWYRQALGQGPEFLTYFNYEAQQDKSGLPNDRFSAERPEGSISTLTIQRTEQRDSAMYRCASSQGTGDADTQYFGPGTRLTVL.

The chain joins TRBV6-5 to TRBJ1-1, with TRBD1 as a possible D gene (6 bases). This CDR3 is 15 amino acids long. Per germline, CDR1 MNHEY and CDR2 SVGAGI. Trimming stripped 5 bases from V and 4 bases from J, with 17 bases between. CDR3 protein: CASSVSQGKRTEAFF. As DNA, the CDR3 is TGTGCCAGCAGTGTTAGTCAGGGGAAACGCACTGAAGCTTTCTTT.

This chain uses TRBV5-1 with TRBJ1-1; weak D call: TRBD1 (5 bases). Germline V gene data show CDR1 as SGHRS and CDR2 as YFSETQ. Trimming removed 0 bases at V and 4 bases at J, with 16 bases between. CDR3 length: 16 residues. CDR3 amino acids: CASSLAARVGGTEAFF. In DNA form, the CDR3 reads TGCGCCAGCAGCTTGGCCGCCAGGGTAGGAGGCACTGAAGCTTTCTTT.

This clonotype was observed a handful of times. The V and J genes are TRBV27 and TRBJ2-5, with 8 bases that match TRBD1. The CDR3 length is 15 residues. V lost 5 bases to trimming and J lost 4 bases; unmatched junction nucleotides: 9. In germline, CDR1 is MNHEY, CDR2 SMNVEV (reference sequence). The CDR3 DNA follows: TGTGCCAGCAGTGATGGGACAGGTGGACGAGAGACCCAGTACTTC. It is translated as CASSDGTGGRETQYF.

This clonotype has a single count. This sequence joins TRBV15 and TRBJ1-3; possibly TRBD1 for D (5 bases). V shed 6 bases and J shed 0 bases, with 9 bases lying between them. Looked up from germline, CDR1 is LNHNV and CDR2 is YYDKDF (reference sequence). The CDR3 loop spans 14 amino acids. The CDR3 region is CATSPDISGNTIYF. Written as DNA, the CDR3 is TGTGCCACCAGTCCGGACATCTCTGGAAACACCATATATTTT.

The rearrangement joins TRBV20-1 to TRBJ1-2; 7 bases fit TRBD1. The V gene end was trimmed by 7 bases and the J gene end by 7 bases; junction bases not matched to a gene: 18. Per germline, CDR1 DFQATT and CDR2 SNEGSKA (reference sequence). The CDR3 sequence is 15 residues long. The CDR3 DNA sequence: TGCAGTGGAAAGTTCCTATCAGGGGGAAAGGGTGGCTACACCTTC. Translated: CSGKFLSGGKGGYTF.

The chain couples TRBV6-5 to TRBJ2-1; no clear D. Trimming pared 5 bases from V and 3 bases from J, leaving 14 bases between. The CDR3 consists of 15 residues. Germline CDR1 is MNHEY and CDR2 is SVGAGI. CDR3 coding DNA: TGTGCCAGCAGTCCTTCGGAGCGCCGCTACAATGAGCAGTTCTTC. Translating it yields CASSPSERRYNEQFF.

This rearrangement joins TRBV11-2 to TRBJ2-1; 11 bases agree with TRBD2. The V and J ends lost 0 bases and 7 bases, in that order; junction bases with no gene match: 14. The CDR3 totals 19 residues. CDR1 and CDR2 (germline): SGHAT, FQNNGV. The CDR3 coding sequence is TGTGCCAGCAGCTTAGAAGGGACTGCGGTAGCGGGAGGGGAGAATGAGCAGTTCTTC. Its translation: CASSLEGTAVAGGENEQFF.

This clonotype was recorded a few times. V is TRBV5-1 and J is TRBJ2-1; D is unresolved. Germline V gene sequence: CDR1 SGHRS, CDR2 YFSETQ. V lost 5 bases and J lost 5, with 17 bases in between. The CDR3 extends over 15 amino acids. DNA of the CDR3: TGCGCCAGCAGGGCTGGGGTGTCCGGAAACAATGAGCAGTTCTTC. It encodes CASRAGVSGNNEQFF.

A few counts support this clonotype. The rearrangement uses TRBV10-3 and TRBJ2-7; D is uncertain. Germline V gives CDR1 ENHRY, CDR2 SYGVKD. Trimming stripped 3 bases from V and 0 bases from J, with 12 bases between. This CDR3 is 15 amino acids long. The CDR3 reads CAISESEQISYEQYF. CDR3 nucleotides: TGTGCCATCAGTGAATCTGAACAGATCTCCTACGAGCAGTACTTC.